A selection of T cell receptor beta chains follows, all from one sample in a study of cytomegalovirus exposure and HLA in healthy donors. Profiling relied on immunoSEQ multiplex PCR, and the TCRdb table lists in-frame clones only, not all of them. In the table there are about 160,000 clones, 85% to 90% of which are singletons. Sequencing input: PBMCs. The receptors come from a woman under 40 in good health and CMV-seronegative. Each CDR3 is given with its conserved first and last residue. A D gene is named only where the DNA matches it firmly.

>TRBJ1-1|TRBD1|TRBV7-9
CASSLVGLGTGQAFF
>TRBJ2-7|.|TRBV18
CASSPPDLYYEQYF
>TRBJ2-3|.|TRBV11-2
CASSPLGLADTQYF
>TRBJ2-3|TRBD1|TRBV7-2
CASSPPTSDRSTDTQYF
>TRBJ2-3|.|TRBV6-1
CASSDYRERTDTQYF
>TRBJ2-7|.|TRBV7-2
CASSLGMGPYYEQYF
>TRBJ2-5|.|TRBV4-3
CASSHPPGETQYF
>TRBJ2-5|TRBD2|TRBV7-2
CASKPGGQETQYF
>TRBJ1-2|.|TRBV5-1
CASSFEDNYGYTF
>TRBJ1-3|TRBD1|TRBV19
CASKDHRDREDTIYF
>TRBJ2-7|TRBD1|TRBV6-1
CASSEKRQGPRYEQYF
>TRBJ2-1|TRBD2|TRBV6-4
CASSDSLRGVSEQFF
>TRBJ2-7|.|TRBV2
CASSEGGVDLGGQYF
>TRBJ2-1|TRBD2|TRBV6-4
CASSPKETSGNSPHEQFF
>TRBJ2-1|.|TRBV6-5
CASSYSRAYNEQFF
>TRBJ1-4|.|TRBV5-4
CASSTGTRLFF
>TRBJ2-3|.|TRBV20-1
CSARSLDTQYF
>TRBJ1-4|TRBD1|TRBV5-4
CASSSGQEEKLFF
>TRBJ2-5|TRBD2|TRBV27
CASSLKPGLRLGTQYF
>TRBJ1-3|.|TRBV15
CATSRGQTGNTIYF
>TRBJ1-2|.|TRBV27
CASSFSGNYGYTF
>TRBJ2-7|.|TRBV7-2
CASSPPSYEQYF
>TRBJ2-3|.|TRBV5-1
CASSSAEAGDTQYF
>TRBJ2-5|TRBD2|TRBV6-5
CASRVQRGGQETQYF
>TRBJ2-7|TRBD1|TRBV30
CAWSPKQGPYEQYF
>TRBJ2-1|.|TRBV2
CASRRVGSYNEQFF
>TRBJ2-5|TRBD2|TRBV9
CASSDYTSGGAETQYF
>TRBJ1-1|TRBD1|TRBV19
CASSIRSTGGVNTEAFF
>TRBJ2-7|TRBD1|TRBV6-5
CASSSGTGLREQYF
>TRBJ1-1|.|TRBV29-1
CSVDRDTEAFF
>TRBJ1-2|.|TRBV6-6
CASSYGAPPGYTF
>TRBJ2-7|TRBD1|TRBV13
CASSLVLGDRGRIEQYF
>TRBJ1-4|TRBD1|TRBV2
CASIKQTGGGEKLFF
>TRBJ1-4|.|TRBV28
CASSQPPGADEKLFF
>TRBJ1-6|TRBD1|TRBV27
CASSTGTVVSPLHF
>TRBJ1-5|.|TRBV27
CASSRYSNQPQHF
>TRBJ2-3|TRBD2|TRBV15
CATSLAGGADTQYF
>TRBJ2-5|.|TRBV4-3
CASSQEVGSGETQYF
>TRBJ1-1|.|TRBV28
CASSFSRGEAFF
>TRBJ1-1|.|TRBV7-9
CASSFGSGGNTEAFF
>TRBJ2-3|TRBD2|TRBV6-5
CASSSSSGRGNTQYF
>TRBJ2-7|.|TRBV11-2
CASSRTVARSYEQYF
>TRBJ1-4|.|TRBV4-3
CASSQDLGINEKLFF
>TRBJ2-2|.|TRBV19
CASRSGREGTGELFF
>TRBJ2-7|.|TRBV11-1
CASSLAGTEGEQYF
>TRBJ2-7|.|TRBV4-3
CASSHGQLYEQYF
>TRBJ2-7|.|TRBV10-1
CASSDDPALYEQYF